This T cell receptor (beta chain) was captured in a study of Ad26.COV2.S vaccination and SARS-CoV-2 variants. Germline V gene lookup returns CDR1 SGHVS and CDR2 FNYEAQ. With 1 base removed from V and 6 bases from J, the gap between germline ends came to 8 bases. The CDR3 has 13 amino acids. The treatment: around 19 received Ad26.COV2.S at low or high dose, single or two shots; several received placebo; per-sample allocation not given. Day 63 after the first injection of vaccine or placebo was the sampling time. The data were produced by immunoSEQ multiplex PCR, yet TCRdb's version contains in-frame clones alone and is incomplete. Of about 350,000 clones listed, around 89% are singletons.

This sequence originates from a person aged 18-60 years who received the Ad26.COV2.S COVID-19 vaccine or a placebo. This chain connects TRBV7-6 to TRBJ2-3, with unresolved D. Sequences were derived from peripheral blood, sampled in a trial of Ad26.COV2.S vaccine versus placebo. This chain's CDR3 is CASSLVRGDTQYF. The CDR3 DNA reads as TGTGCCAGCAGCTTAGTTCGCGGCGATACGCAGTATTTT.